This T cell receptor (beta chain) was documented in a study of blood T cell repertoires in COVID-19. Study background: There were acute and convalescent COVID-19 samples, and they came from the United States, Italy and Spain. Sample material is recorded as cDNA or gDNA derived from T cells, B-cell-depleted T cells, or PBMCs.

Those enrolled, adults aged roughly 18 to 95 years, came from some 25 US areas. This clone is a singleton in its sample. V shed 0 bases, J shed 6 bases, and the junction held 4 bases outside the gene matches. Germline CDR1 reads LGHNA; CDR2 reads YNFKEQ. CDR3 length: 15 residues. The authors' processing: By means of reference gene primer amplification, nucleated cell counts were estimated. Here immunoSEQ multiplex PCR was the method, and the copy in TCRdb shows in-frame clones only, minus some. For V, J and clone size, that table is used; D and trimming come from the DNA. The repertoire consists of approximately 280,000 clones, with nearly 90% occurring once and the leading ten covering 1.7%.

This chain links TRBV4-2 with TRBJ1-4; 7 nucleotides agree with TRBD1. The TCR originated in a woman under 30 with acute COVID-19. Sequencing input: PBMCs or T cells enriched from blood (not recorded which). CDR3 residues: CASSQDSGGDEKLFF. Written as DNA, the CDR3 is TGTGCCAGCAGCCAAGACTCAGGGGGAGATGAAAAACTGTTTTTT.